The 19 T cell receptor beta chains below all came from one sample that was sequenced in a study of T cells after yellow fever vaccination. TCRdb analysed the 5' RACE reads with MiXCR anew, one entry per CDR3 protein. Found here are some 320,000 distinct CDR3 sequences, around 4.5% of them singletons; the top ten hold approximately 19%. The material was PBMCs, obtained 15 days after the yellow fever booster vaccination. Receptors were obtained from a man between 18 and 29 years old who received the YFV17D yellow fever vaccine.

Ten or more counts support this clonotype. The V call is TRBV7-9, the J call TRBJ2-3, with 9 positions matching TRBD1. CDR1 and CDR2 from the germline V gene are SEHNR and FQNEAQ (reference sequence). The CDR3 runs 15 residues. V shed 5 bases and J 7 bases; nucleotides not matched to a gene: 10. The DNA of the CDR3 is TGTGCCAGCAGCACGTGGGGGACAGGGACCAATACGCAGTATTTT. Residues: CASSTWGTGTNTQYF.

The sample holds a few counts of this clonotype. V is TRBV4-1 and J is TRBJ2-5, with 8 bases matching TRBD1. V gave up 4 bases and J gave up 5 bases; unmatched junction bases: 6. This CDR3 spans 14 amino acids. From germline, CDR1 is MGHRA and CDR2 YSYEKL. CDR3 bases: TGCGCCAGCAGCCTCCGGACAGGGTGGGAGACCCAGTACTTC. It encodes CASSLRTGWETQYF.

This clonotype occurred many times. The chain couples TRBV27 to TRBJ2-1, with no clear D. V lost 5 bases and J 3 bases, leaving 14 bases between the germline ends. The CDR3 is 15 amino acids. Germline assignment: CDR1 MNHEY and CDR2 SMNVEV (reference sequence). CDR3 nucleotides: TGTGCCAGCAGTCAACGACTCGATAACTACAATGAGCAGTTCTTC. The encoded protein is CASSQRLDNYNEQFF.

J is TRBJ2-5 and V is TRBV20-1, with D maybe TRBD2 (7 bases). Between the trimmed V and J ends, which lost 3 bases and 1 base, there was a span of 9 bases. The CDR3 is 13 amino acids. Germline V gene sequence: CDR1 DFQATT, CDR2 SNEGSKA (reference sequence). The CDR3 loop reads CSARGGPQETQYF. In DNA, the CDR3 is TGCAGTGCTAGGGGGGGGCCCCAAGAGACCCAGTACTTC.

There are many counts of this clonotype. This rearrangement joins TRBV5-1 to TRBJ2-1; TRBD1 is a possible D gene (6 bases). The CDR3 spans 13 residues. V lost 3 bases and J 6 bases, leaving 10 bases between the germline ends. Germline V gene data show CDR1 as SGHRS and CDR2 as YFSETQ. CDR3 bases: TGCGCCAGCAGCTATGGGACACCCAATGAGCAGTTCTTC. Translated: CASSYGTPNEQFF.

This clonotype has just a few counts. V and J are TRBV5-1 and TRBJ1-6, with D possibly TRBD1 on 6 matching bases. V was clipped by 4 bases and J by 8 bases, with 16 bases between them. The CDR3 covers 15 residues. In germline, CDR1 is SGHRS, CDR2 YFSETQ. CDR3 in DNA: TGCGCCAGCAGCACCCTGTGGGGGGCCGATTCACCCCTCCACTTT. This sequence encodes CASSTLWGADSPLHF.

The sample holds many counts of this clonotype. V is TRBV5-6 and J is TRBJ2-5, with D possibly matching TRBD2 (7 bases). The germline V and J ends were trimmed by 3 bases and 7 bases, with 19 bases remaining between them. The germline V gene has CDR1 SGHDT and CDR2 YYEEEE. The CDR3 contains 15 residues. The CDR3 is CASSSRTRGGGTQYF. CDR3 coding DNA: TGTGCCAGCAGCTCCCGGACTAGAGGGGGGGGGACCCAGTACTTC.

There are many counts of this clonotype. The CDR3 DNA is TGCGCCAGCAGCTGGGGTACCATAACCGCGGATACGCAGTATTTT. This translates into CASSWGTITADTQYF. The chain links TRBV5-1 to TRBJ2-3; D is ambiguous. The CDR3 spans 15 residues. V lost 3 bases and J 6 bases, leaving 17 bases between the germline ends. Germline CDR1 and CDR2: SGHRS and YFSETQ.

Many counts were recorded for this clonotype. The chain uses TRBV7-9 and TRBJ1-2; unclear D gene. The CDR3 contains 13 residues. CDR1 is SEHNR and CDR2 is FQNEAQ in the germline V gene (reference sequence). Deletions cut 5 bases from V and 3 bases from J, with 10 bases between. CDR3 residues: CASSRGPHYGYTF. CDR3 coding DNA: TGTGCCAGCAGCCGCGGGCCCCACTATGGCTACACCTTC.

This clonotype was seen many times. The chain combines TRBV6-6 with TRBJ2-5, with 10 bases that match TRBD2. J was trimmed by 5 bases and V by 5 bases; bases with no gene match: 14. CDR1 MNHNY and CDR2 SVGAGI come from the germline V gene (reference sequence). The CDR3 covers 17 residues. CDR3 coding DNA: TGTGCCAGCAGTGATCTTCCGGCTAGCGGGGGTGAGGAGACCCAGTACTTC. Amino acids: CASSDLPASGGEETQYF.

In its sample, this clonotype was seen many times. This chain uses TRBV4-1 with TRBJ2-5; either TRBD1 or TRBD2 may supply D (5 bases each). This CDR3 has 15 residues. In germline, CDR1 is MGHRA, CDR2 YSYEKL. The V end was cut by 2 bases, the J end by 2 bases, with 12 bases between. CDR3 sequence reads: CASSQIRDGQETQYF. Here the CDR3 DNA reads TGCGCCAGCAGCCAAATCCGGGACGGGCAAGAGACCCAGTACTTC.

The genes are TRBV27 and TRBJ2-5; 14 bases line up with TRBD2. Germline V CDR1 and CDR2: MNHEY, SMNVEV (reference sequence). J gave up 4 bases and V 8 bases, and 6 bases lay outside the gene matches. This CDR3 contains 15 residues. The CDR3 here is CASSGLAGGGETQYF. CDR3 coding DNA: TGTGCCAGCTCCGGACTAGCGGGGGGTGGAGAGACCCAGTACTTC.

This clonotype was picked up many times. This rearrangement joins TRBV12-3 or TRBV12-4 to TRBJ2-5; 7 bases match TRBD1. This CDR3 has 15 amino acids. The J segment lost 0 bases and the V segment lost 4 bases, leaving 5 bases of the junction unmatched. The CDR3 DNA is TGTGCCAGCAGTTCCTCAGGGGGTCACCAAGAGACCCAGTACTTC. Protein: CASSSSGGHQETQYF.

This clonotype was counted ten times or more. The V call is TRBV6-2 or TRBV6-3, the J call TRBJ2-3; TRBD1 agrees at 7 bases. There are 16 residues in the CDR3. CDR1 is MNHEY, CDR2 SVGEGT, per germline. The trim removed 6 bases at V and 4 bases at J, leaving 13 bases unmatched. Written as DNA, the CDR3 is TGTGCCAGCAGCCCCTTGACAGGGTTCGACCCAGATACGCAGTATTTT. Amino acid sequence: CASSPLTGFDPDTQYF.

This clonotype was detected only a few times. Compared with germline, one end of the junction differs, possibly owing to a read error. The V gene is TRBV18, the J gene TRBJ2-1; possibly TRBD1 for D (5 bases). The length of the CDR3 is 14 residues. Per germline, CDR1 KGHSH and CDR2 LQKENI. CDR3 sequence (DNA): TGTGCCAGCTCACCTCCAACAAACCAAGGGGTATCCCTCTTC. Its translation is CASSPPTNQGVSLF.

For this clonotype: A read error may explain this, as a much larger clone is one base away. The chain is built from TRBV5-1 and TRBJ2-5; weak D call: TRBD1 (5 bases). CDR3 length equals 14 residues. The V and J ends lost 3 bases and 5 bases respectively, with 14 bases between them. In germline, CDR1 is SGHRS, CDR2 YFSETQ. The CDR3 protein is CASSSLLGVETQYF. In DNA, the CDR3 is TGCGCCAGCAGCTCGCTCCTAGGGGTGGAGACCCAGTACTTC.

This clonotype came up many times. The chain has TRBV6-5 and TRBJ2-5; 9 bases fit TRBD2. The germline gives CDR1 MNHEY, CDR2 SVGAGI. V trimming: 6 bases; J trimming: 2 bases; junction bases outside the gene matches: 4. The CDR3 has 14 residues. CDR3 sequence (DNA): TGTGCCAGCAGCAGACTAGCGGCACAAGAGACCCAGTACTTC. It is translated as CASSRLAAQETQYF.

V usage is TRBV12-3 or TRBV12-4 and J usage is TRBJ2-7, with 12 bases matching TRBD2. V was clipped by 5 bases and J by 4 bases; unmatched bases: 6. CDR3 length: 15 amino acids. CDR3 coding DNA: TGTGCCAGCAGTCCAAGGACTAGCGGGAAATACGAGCAGTACTTC. Its protein is CASSPRTSGKYEQYF.

As for this clonotype: This sequence may be a read error, since a much larger clone differs from it by one base. The chain links TRBV12-3 or TRBV12-4 to TRBJ1-1, with D uncertain. The CDR3 sequence is 15 residues long. Deletions cut 3 bases from V and 5 bases from J, with 16 bases between. The CDR3 DNA reads as TGTGCCAGCAGTTTTTCTACGGAACAGTGGACTGAAGCTTTCTTT. Translation: CASSFSTEQWTEAFF.